Given below is one T cell receptor (beta chain) in context. Trimming cost V 6 bases and J 4 bases; bases outside gene matches: 4. Per the germline V gene, CDR1 is LNHDA and CDR2 is SQIVND (reference sequence). The CDR3 contains 14 residues. The sample originates from a study of beta chain features in type 1 diabetes. Study background: Healthy donors resembled patients in age, gender and cell yields.

The investigators reverse transcribed all of the isolated RNA, so they sequenced expressed TCRB transcripts. Using immunoSEQ multiplex PCR, the repertoire was profiled, and TCRdb retains in-frame clones only, with some absent. The table includes under 400,000 clones, about 18% detected once. This TCR was sampled from a woman aged 18 to 35 in good health. The chain is built from TRBV19 and TRBJ2-3; the match to TRBD2 covers 10 bases. Sequenced: naive CD4+ T cells from blood. CDR3 sequence: CASRGGLAADTQYF. CDR3 nucleotide sequence: TGTGCCAGTAGGGGAGGACTAGCGGCAGATACGCAGTATTTT.